The clone carrying this T cell receptor beta chain has a count of ten or more. The antigen is undetermined. A sample-barcoded 5' primer and a J-beta primer mix were used in a second PCR of roughly 6 to 12 cycles. TCRdb redid the calling of the 5' RACE reads with MiXCR, one entry per CDR3 protein. The table lists 900,000 to 950,000 distinct CDR3 sequences, 25% to 35% of them singletons. The sample is drawn from a study of blood T cells in healthy people across ages. Study observations and caveats: Unsorted PBMC material precluded a definitive naive versus antigen-experienced comparison.

The CDR3 is 16 residues long. V gave up 1 base and J gave up 5 bases; unmatched junction bases: 9. Germline loops: CDR1 SGDLS, CDR2 YYNGEE. These same records also appear under a second study, on T cells of mothers and their children. According to that study: Thymic selection molds TCR recombination output in a comparable way in related and unrelated pairs.

The chain links TRBV9 to TRBJ2-7; the match to TRBD1 covers 10 bases. The receptor was derived from a woman between 35 and 50 years old in good health. Sequencing was performed on blood. Written as DNA, the CDR3 is TGTGCCAGCAGCGTACAACCGGGACAGGGGATACACGAGCAGTACTTC. Translated: CASSVQPGQGIHEQYF. Filled out from reference TRBV9 and TRBJ2-7, the complete variable domain reads DSGVTQTPKHLITATGQRVTLRCSPRSGDLSVYWYQQSLDQGLQFLIQYYNGEERAKGNILERFSAQQFPDLHSELNLSSLELGDSALYFCASSVQPGQGIHEQYFGPGTRLTVT.